The 4 T cell receptor beta chains in this list originate from one sample, sequenced in a study of radiation and T cells in renal cell carcinoma. This table comes from immunoSEQ multiplex PCR, and its TCRdb copy is limited to in-frame clones, with some not included. The sample carries approximately 79,000 clones, over 80% recorded once. Time point in this sample: blood 2 weeks post-SBRT. The treatment denotes: 15 Gy SBRT to primary tumor, nephrectomy 4 weeks later. The sample consisted of blood, taken from a patient whose treatment included radiotherapy and nephrectomy. Receptors originate from a man aged 55-75 years with renal cell carcinoma.

This sequence joins TRBV5-6 and TRBJ2-1, with 9 bases matching TRBD2. CDR3 size: 15 residues. Per the germline V gene, CDR1 is SGHDT and CDR2 is YYEEEE. V gave up 2 bases and J gave up 9 bases; unmatched junction bases: 9. The CDR3 coding sequence is TGTGCCAGCAGCTTACGGGCTAGCGGGATAGGTGAGCAGTTCTTC. This codes for CASSLRASGIGEQFF. Full variable domain (remainder filled in from reference TRBV5-6 and TRBJ2-1): DAGVTQSPTHLIKTRGQQVTLRCSPKSGHDTVSWYQQALGQGPQFIFQYYEEEERQRGNFPDRFSGHQFPNYSSELNVNALLLGDSALYLCASSLRASGIGEQFFGPGTRLTVL.

The DNA for the CDR3 is TGTGCCAGCAGTAGAAGGACGGGGGGAACTACTGAAGCTTTCTTT. Translating gives CASSRRTGGTTEAFF. This chain connects TRBV28 to TRBJ1-1; maybe TRBD1 (5 bases). Germline V lookup: CDR1 MDHEN, CDR2 SYDVKM. Deletions cut 5 bases from V and 5 bases from J, with 18 bases between. The CDR3 is made up of 15 amino acids.

This chain joins TRBV6-6 and TRBJ2-3; 8 positions match TRBD1. Germline values: CDR1 MNHNY, CDR2 SVGAGI (reference sequence). There are 15 residues in the CDR3. V was clipped by 7 bases and J by 4 bases; unmatched bases: 10. In DNA, the CDR3 is TGTGCCAGCAACCCGACAGGGGAGAGTTCAGATACGCAGTATTTT. Amino acid sequence: CASNPTGESSDTQYF.

The genes are TRBV30 and TRBJ2-7; D is perhaps TRBD1 (5 bases). This CDR3 has 14 amino acids. CDR1 is GTSNPN and CDR2 is SVGIG in the germline V gene (reference sequence). The ends were cut back, 2 bases at V and 5 bases at J, with 16 bases in the middle. The CDR3 is CAWSNVGRLNEQYF. CDR3 DNA sequence: TGTGCCTGGAGTAATGTGGGGCGGCTTAACGAGCAGTACTTC.